This T cell receptor beta chain was identified in a study of cytomegalovirus exposure and HLA in healthy donors. Study results and limitations: In a later analysis, DRB1 alleles had the most associated TCRs; HLA-C alleles the fewest. Sequencing likely generated an artifact that appeared as a cluster of highly shared sequence variants. CMV serostatus was the sole immune exposure information available.

The ends lost 5 bases at V and 3 bases at J; junction bases unmatched: 7. Germline CDR1 reads LNHDA; CDR2 reads SQIVND (reference sequence). This CDR3 is built from 15 residues. This clone is a singleton in its sample. Its antigen remains unidentified. Vbeta (60) and Jbeta (13) primers were used in the PCR. This table comes from immunoSEQ multiplex PCR, and its TCRdb copy is limited to in-frame clones, with some not included. The table records about 150,000 clones, about 85% of them present only once. This clonotype was obtained from a woman aged 18-29 years in good health and CMV-seronegative. Source material: PBMCs. The V gene is TRBV19, the J gene TRBJ2-3, with 8 bases matching TRBD2. CDR3 in amino acids: CASSAPGLGTDTQYF. CDR3 DNA: TGTGCCAGTAGTGCACCGGGACTAGGTACAGATACGCAGTATTTT.